This T cell receptor beta chain appears in the sequencing data of a study of T-cell memory formation after mild COVID-19. Study summary: TCR clusters were mostly donor specific.

Employing constant-segment primers, 5'RACE generated TCR alpha and TCR beta cDNA libraries bearing sample barcodes and UMIs. TCRdb ran MiXCR on the 5' RACE reads and lists one entry per CDR3 protein. Among 200,000 to 250,000 distinct CDR3 sequences listed, roughly 27% were seen once. Trimming took off 3 bases at V and 1 base at J, with 8 bases between the two ends. CDR3 length: 14 residues. J is TRBJ2-3 and V is TRBV12-3 or TRBV12-4; no clear D gene. Material for sequencing was PBMCs or a T cell subset sorted from them (not recorded which). This receptor was identified in an adult woman who had mild COVID-19 (a few samples of this study predate the infection). Cell type and time point are not known. CDR3 region: CASSLGSGTDTQYF. The CDR3 coding sequence is TGTGCCAGCAGTTTGGGGTCTGGCACAGATACGCAGTATTTT.